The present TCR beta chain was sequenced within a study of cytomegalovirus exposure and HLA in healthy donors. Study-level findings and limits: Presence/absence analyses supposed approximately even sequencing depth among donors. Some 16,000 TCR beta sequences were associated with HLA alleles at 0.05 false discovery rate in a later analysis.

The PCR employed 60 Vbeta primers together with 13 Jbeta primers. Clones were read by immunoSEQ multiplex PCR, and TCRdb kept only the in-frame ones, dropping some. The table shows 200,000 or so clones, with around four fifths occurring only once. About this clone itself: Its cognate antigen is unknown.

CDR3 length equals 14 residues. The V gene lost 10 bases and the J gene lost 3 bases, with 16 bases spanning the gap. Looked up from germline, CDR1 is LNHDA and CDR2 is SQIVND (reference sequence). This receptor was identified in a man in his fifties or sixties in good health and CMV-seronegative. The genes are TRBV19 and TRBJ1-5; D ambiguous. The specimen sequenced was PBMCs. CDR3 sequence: CATLARDNNQPQHF. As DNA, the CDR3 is TGTGCCACCTTGGCGAGGGATAACAATCAGCCCCAGCATTTT.